These 16 T cell receptor beta chains originate from one sample sequenced in a study of vaccination and CD4 T cells after COVID-19. An Oncomine TCR Beta short-read assay was used to sequence the DNA from cultured CD4+ T cells. TCRdb independently ran MiXCR on the PCR reads; one entry per CDR3 protein. The sample lists around 10,000 distinct CDR3 sequences, 32% occurring once. No antigen is known for these receptors. This sample's treatment: 10-day PBMC culture with coronavirus spike peptide pools or control peptides (ViraFEST assay). Sequencing was performed on CD4+ T cells from blood, cultured in vitro, taken after SARS-CoV-2 vaccination. All receptors derive from a human donor who had recovered from COVID-19.

The gene calls are TRBV6-1 and TRBJ2-1; 7 bases fit TRBD1. There are 14 residues in the CDR3. V trimming: 8 bases; J trimming: 5 bases; junction bases outside the gene matches: 9. Germline-derived CDR1 and CDR2 are MNHNS and SASEGT. The CDR3 protein is CASRRDSPNNEQFF. CDR3 nucleotides: TGTGCCAGCCGAAGGGACAGCCCTAACAATGAGCAGTTCTTC.

The V gene is TRBV24-1, the J gene TRBJ1-2; weak D call: TRBD1 (6 bases). Germline V gene data show CDR1 as KGHDR and CDR2 as SFDVKD. The CDR3 is 12 residues long. V gave up 6 bases and J gave up 5 bases, with 9 bases separating them. DNA of the CDR3: TGTGCCACCAGTCAGGGGTCGTATGGCTACACCTTC. Translation: CATSQGSYGYTF.

This clonotype was seen once. The chain uses TRBV6-1 and TRBJ1-1; TRBD1 matches 9 bases. Germline lookup yields CDR1 MNHNS and CDR2 SASEGT. This CDR3 region has 14 residues. V trimming: 11 bases; J trimming: 4 bases; junction bases outside the gene matches: 11. CDR3 DNA: TGTGCCTCGGGGGACAGGGAAGTAGGCACTGAAGCTTTCTTT. Translation: CASGDREVGTEAFF.

V and J are TRBV29-1 and TRBJ2-1; D possibly corresponds to TRBD1 (6 bases). The CDR3 covers 16 residues. V lost 0 bases and J lost 5, with 17 bases in between. CDR1 and CDR2 (germline): SQVTM, ANQGSEA. The CDR3 region has the DNA TGCAGCGTTGAAGAGAGGAAGGGGGAGTGGCACAATGAGCAGTTCTTC. Its translation is CSVEERKGEWHNEQFF.

This clonotype was seen only a few times. The V call is TRBV7-8, the J call TRBJ2-1; TRBD1 agrees at 10 bases. The J segment lost 5 bases and the V segment lost 5 bases, leaving 15 bases of the junction unmatched. Germline V gives CDR1 SGHVS, CDR2 FQNEAQ. CDR3 size: 18 residues. CDR3 loop: CASSPRGRGQGSHNEQFF. CDR3 DNA sequence: TGTGCCAGCAGCCCTAGGGGGCGGGGACAGGGGAGTCACAATGAGCAGTTCTTC.

This clonotype showed up just a few times. CDR3 in amino acids: CATSRPRGQGTDTQYF. CDR3 bases: TGTGCCACCAGCAGACCTCGGGGACAGGGTACAGATACGCAGTATTTT. The genes are TRBV15 and TRBJ2-3, with 9 nucleotides matching TRBD1. This CDR3 region has 16 residues. The germline V gene has CDR1 LNHNV and CDR2 YYDKDF (reference sequence). V lost 2 bases, J lost 3 bases, and 6 bases stayed unmatched.

The gene calls are TRBV24-1 and TRBJ2-6; possibly TRBD1 or TRBD2 for D (5 bases each). Germline CDR1 is KGHDR and CDR2 is SFDVKD. V lost 2 bases, J lost 0 bases, and 16 bases lay in between. The CDR3 is made up of 19 amino acids. The CDR3 bases are TGTGCCACCAGTGATTCCCTAGGGACCGCCAACTCTGGGGCCAACGTCCTGACTTTC. This gives the protein CATSDSLGTANSGANVLTF.

The chain combines TRBV19 with TRBJ1-1; D perhaps matches TRBD1 (6 bases). CDR3 size: 15 residues. Germline lookup yields CDR1 LNHDA and CDR2 SQIVND (reference sequence). V gave up 9 bases and J gave up 0 bases, with 17 bases separating them. The CDR3 is CASNGQHNMNTEAFF. CDR3 sequence (DNA): TGTGCCAGCAACGGACAGCACAACATGAACACTGAAGCTTTCTTT.

This clonotype appeared a few times. The V call is TRBV6-1, the J call TRBJ2-3; possible D gene TRBD2, 6 bases. V was clipped by 5 bases and J by 3 bases, with 18 bases between them. Per germline, CDR1 MNHNS and CDR2 SASEGT. This CDR3 has 16 amino acids. The CDR3 loop is CASSPRVEGRTDTQYF. The DNA of the CDR3 is TGTGCCAGCAGTCCCCGGGTAGAGGGGAGGACAGATACGCAGTATTTT.

The table lists this clonotype with a few counts. The chain links TRBV28 to TRBJ2-3; D tentatively fits TRBD1 or TRBD2 (6 bases each). The CDR3 contains 15 residues. Germline CDR1 MDHEN, CDR2 SYDVKM. V was shortened by 3 bases and J by 2 bases, with 12 bases between the two germline ends. The CDR3 reads CASSFGGPHTDTQYF. The DNA of the CDR3 is TGTGCCAGCAGTTTTGGGGGGCCCCACACAGATACGCAGTATTTT.

This clonotype was observed a few times. The chain joins TRBV27 to TRBJ2-2; TRBD2 aligns across 8 bases. Germline V CDR1 and CDR2: MNHEY, SMNVEV (reference sequence). The CDR3 extends over 14 amino acids. Losses at the gene ends were 6 bases for V and 7 bases for J; bases not matched to a gene: 7. In DNA form, the CDR3 reads TGTGCCAGCAGCCGACTAGCGTACGGCGGGGAGCTGTTTTTT. Translating it yields CASSRLAYGGELFF.

This sequence joins TRBV5-1 and TRBJ2-1; D may be TRBD1 (6 bases). The V and J ends lost 2 bases and 6 bases respectively, with 9 bases between them. Germline V gene data show CDR1 as SGHRS and CDR2 as YFSETQ. CDR3 length: 13 residues. CDR3 sequence: CASSFSTGNEQFF. The CDR3 region has the DNA TGCGCCAGCAGCTTTTCGACAGGCAATGAGCAGTTCTTC.

This clonotype was seen a handful of times. This chain links TRBV7-6 with TRBJ2-6; D uncertain. Germline V lookup: CDR1 SGHVS, CDR2 FNYEAQ. The CDR3 totals 16 residues. Trimming took 4 bases from V and 6 from J, leaving 16 bases between them. The CDR3 bases are TGTGCCAGCAGCTCGGACGGATCTCTGCTGGCCAACGTCCTGACTTTC. Protein: CASSSDGSLLANVLTF.

CDR3 nucleotides: TGCGCCAGCAGCTCAACACGGGCTAGTTATTCCGTTGAGGAGACCCAGTACTTC. It specifies CASSSTRASYSVEETQYF. J is TRBJ2-5 and V is TRBV5-1; D uncertain. V shed 3 bases and J shed 5 bases, with 26 bases lying between them. CDR1 and CDR2 (germline): SGHRS, YFSETQ. This CDR3 contains 18 residues.

This rearrangement joins TRBV6-2 or TRBV6-3 to TRBJ2-3, with 14 bases matching TRBD2. The CDR3 has 18 residues. In germline, CDR1 is MNHEY, CDR2 SVGEGT. V lost 5 bases to trimming and J lost 4 bases; unmatched junction nucleotides: 11. The CDR3 sequence: CASSGIPGLAGVSDTQYF. The CDR3 coding sequence is TGTGCCAGCAGTGGTATACCGGGACTAGCGGGAGTCTCAGATACGCAGTATTTT.

This sequence joins TRBV7-3 and TRBJ2-3; D not certain. V shed 5 bases and J shed 1 base, with 4 bases lying between them. This CDR3 has 12 residues. In germline, CDR1 is SGHTA, CDR2 FQGTGA. The CDR3 bases are TGTGCCAGCAGCCCAGGCACAGATACGCAGTATTTT. This translates into CASSPGTDTQYF.